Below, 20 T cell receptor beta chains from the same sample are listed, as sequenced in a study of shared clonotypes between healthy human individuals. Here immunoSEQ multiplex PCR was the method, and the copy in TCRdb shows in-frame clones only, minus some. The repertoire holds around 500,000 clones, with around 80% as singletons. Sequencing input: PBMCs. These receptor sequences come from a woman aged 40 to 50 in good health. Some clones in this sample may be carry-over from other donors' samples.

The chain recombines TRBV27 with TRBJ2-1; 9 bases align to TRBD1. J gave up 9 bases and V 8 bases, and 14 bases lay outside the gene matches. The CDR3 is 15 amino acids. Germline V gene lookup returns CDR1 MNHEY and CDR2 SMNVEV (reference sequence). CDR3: CASSPFWDRAVEQFF. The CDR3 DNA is TGTGCCAGCTCTCCGTTTTGGGACAGGGCGGTTGAGCAGTTCTTC.

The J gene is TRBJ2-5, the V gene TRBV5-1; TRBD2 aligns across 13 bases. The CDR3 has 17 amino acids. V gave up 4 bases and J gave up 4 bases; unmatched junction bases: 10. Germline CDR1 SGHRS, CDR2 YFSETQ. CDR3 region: CASSRTSGSSAGETQYF. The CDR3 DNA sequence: TGCGCCAGCAGCCGGACTAGCGGGAGTAGTGCGGGAGAGACCCAGTACTTC.

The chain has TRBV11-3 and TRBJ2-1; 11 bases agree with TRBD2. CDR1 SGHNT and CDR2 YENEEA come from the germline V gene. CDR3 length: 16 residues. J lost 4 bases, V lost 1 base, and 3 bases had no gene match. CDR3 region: CASSLVGLAGYNEQFF. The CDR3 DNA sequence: TGTGCCAGCAGCTTAGTCGGACTAGCGGGTTACAATGAGCAGTTCTTC.

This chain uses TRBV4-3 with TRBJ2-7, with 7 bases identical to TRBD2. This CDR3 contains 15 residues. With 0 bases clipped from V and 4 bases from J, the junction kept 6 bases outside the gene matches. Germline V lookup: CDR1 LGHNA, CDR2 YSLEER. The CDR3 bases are TGCGCCAGCAGCCAAGATCCGCTAGCGGTGTACGAGCAGTACTTC. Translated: CASSQDPLAVYEQYF.

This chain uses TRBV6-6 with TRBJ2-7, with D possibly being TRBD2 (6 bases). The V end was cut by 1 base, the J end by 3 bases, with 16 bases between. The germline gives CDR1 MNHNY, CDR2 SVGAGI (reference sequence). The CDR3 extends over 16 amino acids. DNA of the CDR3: TGTGCCAGCAGTTACTGGGGGGTGGGCTACTTCTACGAGCAGTACTTC. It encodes CASSYWGVGYFYEQYF.

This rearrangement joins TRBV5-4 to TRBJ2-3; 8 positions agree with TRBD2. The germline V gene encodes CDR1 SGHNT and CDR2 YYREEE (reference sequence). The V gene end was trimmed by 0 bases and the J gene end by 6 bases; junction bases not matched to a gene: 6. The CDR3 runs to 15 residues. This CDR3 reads CASSLAGTRTDTQYF. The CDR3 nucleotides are TGTGCCAGCAGCTTGGCTGGGACTAGGACGGATACGCAGTATTTT.

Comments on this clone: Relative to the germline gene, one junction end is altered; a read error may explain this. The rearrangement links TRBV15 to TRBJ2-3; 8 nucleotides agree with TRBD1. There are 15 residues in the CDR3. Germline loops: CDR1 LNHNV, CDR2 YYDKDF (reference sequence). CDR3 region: CATSRDPGGTYTQYF. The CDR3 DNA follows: TGTGCCACCAGCAGAGATCCAGGGGGCACATATACGCAGTATTTT.

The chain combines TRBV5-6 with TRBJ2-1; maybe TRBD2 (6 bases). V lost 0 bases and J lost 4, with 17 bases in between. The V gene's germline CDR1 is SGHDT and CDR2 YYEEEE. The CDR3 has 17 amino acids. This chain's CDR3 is CASSLVASAYLYNEQFF. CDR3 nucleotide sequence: TGTGCCAGCAGCTTGGTGGCTAGCGCTTACCTTTACAATGAGCAGTTCTTC.

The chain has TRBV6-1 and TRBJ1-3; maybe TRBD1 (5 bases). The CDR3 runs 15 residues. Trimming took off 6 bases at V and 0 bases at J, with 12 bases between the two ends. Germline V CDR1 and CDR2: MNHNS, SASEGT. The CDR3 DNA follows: TGTGCCAGCAGGGGGGGGGTGAGCTCTGGAAACACCATATATTTT. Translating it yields CASRGGVSSGNTIYF.

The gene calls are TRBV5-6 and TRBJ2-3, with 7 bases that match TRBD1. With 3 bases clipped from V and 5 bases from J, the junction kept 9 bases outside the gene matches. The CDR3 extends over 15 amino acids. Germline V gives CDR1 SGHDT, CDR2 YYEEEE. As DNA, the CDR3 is TGTGCCAGCAGCTATTGGACAGGTTCGGGAGATACGCAGTATTTT. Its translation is CASSYWTGSGDTQYF.

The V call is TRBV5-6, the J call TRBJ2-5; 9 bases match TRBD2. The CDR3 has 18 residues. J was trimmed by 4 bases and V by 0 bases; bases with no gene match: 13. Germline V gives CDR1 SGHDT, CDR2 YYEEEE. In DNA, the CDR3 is TGTGCCAGCAGCTTGGATGGTGTGGGATTAGCGGGAGTAGAGACCCAGTACTTC. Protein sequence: CASSLDGVGLAGVETQYF. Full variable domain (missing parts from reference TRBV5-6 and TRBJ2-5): DAGVTQSPTHLIKTRGQQVTLRCSPKSGHDTVSWYQQALGQGPQFIFQYYEEEERQRGNFPDRFSGHQFPNYSSELNVNALLLGDSALYLCASSLDGVGLAGVETQYFGPGTRLLVL.

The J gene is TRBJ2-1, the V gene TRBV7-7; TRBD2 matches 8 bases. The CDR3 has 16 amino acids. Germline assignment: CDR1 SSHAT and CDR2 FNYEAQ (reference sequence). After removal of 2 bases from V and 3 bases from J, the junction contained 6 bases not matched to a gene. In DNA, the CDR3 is TGTGCCAGCAGCTTAACTAGCGGAGCGCTCTACAATGAGCAGTTCTTC. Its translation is CASSLTSGALYNEQFF.

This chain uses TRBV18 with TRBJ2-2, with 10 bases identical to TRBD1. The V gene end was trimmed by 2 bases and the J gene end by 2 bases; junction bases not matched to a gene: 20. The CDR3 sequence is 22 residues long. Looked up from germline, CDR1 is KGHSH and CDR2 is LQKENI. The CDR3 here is CASSPAGQGTPGFLPNTGELFF. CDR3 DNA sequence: TGTGCCAGCTCACCAGCGGGACAGGGGACGCCTGGGTTCTTACCAAACACCGGGGAGCTGTTTTTT.

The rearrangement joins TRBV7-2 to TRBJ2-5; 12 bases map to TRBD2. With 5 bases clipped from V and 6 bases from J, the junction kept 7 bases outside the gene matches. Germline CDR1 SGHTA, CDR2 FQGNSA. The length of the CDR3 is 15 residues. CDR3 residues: CASSPTSGRPKTQYF. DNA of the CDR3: TGTGCCAGCAGCCCGACTAGCGGGAGACCTAAGACCCAGTACTTC.

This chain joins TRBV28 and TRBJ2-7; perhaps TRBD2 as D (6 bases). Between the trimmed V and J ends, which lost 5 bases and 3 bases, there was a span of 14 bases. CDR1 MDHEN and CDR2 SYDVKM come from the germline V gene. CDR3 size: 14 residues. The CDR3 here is CASSRPSAVYEQYF. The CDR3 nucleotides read TGTGCCAGCAGTCGTCCTAGCGCAGTCTACGAGCAGTACTTC.

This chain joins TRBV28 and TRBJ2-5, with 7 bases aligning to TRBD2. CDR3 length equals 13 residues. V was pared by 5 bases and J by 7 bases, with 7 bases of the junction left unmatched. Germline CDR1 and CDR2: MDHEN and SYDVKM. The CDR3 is CASSPTSVGTQYF. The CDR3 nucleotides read TGTGCCAGCAGTCCAACTAGCGTTGGGACCCAGTACTTC.

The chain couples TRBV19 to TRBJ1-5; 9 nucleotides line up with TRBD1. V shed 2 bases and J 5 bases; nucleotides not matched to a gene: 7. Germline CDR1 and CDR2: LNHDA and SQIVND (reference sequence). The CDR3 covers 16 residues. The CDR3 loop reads CASSIPGRQGDQPQHF. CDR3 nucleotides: TGTGCCAGTAGTATACCCGGTCGACAGGGGGATCAGCCCCAGCATTTT.

The CDR3 DNA is TGTGCCAGCAGCGAATATAGCGGGAGGGAGGCAGATACGCAGTATTTT. The encoded protein is CASSEYSGREADTQYF. The rearrangement links TRBV9 to TRBJ2-3; 11 bases are a match to TRBD2. The junction had 7 bases not matched to a gene; V was cut back by 3 bases and J by 4 bases. The CDR3 extends over 16 amino acids. Germline lookup yields CDR1 SGDLS and CDR2 YYNGEE.

In nucleotides, the CDR3 is TGTGCCAGCAGCTCGACTAGGAATGAGCAGTTCTTC. Translation gives CASSSTRNEQFF. This chain uses TRBV11-3 with TRBJ2-1; TRBD2 is a possible D gene (6 bases). Germline-derived CDR1 and CDR2 are SGHNT and YENEEA. Between the trimmed V and J ends, which lost 4 bases and 7 bases, there was a span of 8 bases. The CDR3 length is 12 residues.

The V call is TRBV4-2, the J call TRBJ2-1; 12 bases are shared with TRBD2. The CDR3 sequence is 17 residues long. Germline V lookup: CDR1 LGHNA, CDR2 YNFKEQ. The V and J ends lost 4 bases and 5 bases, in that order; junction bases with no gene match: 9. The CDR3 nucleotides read TGTGCCAGCAGCCCCCGTTTGGCTAGCGGGGGGGACAATGAGCAGTTCTTC. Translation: CASSPRLASGGDNEQFF.